Following are 17 T cell receptor beta chains from one sample sequenced in a study of T cell clonotyping in hematopoietic cell transplantation. The data were produced by immunoSEQ multiplex PCR, yet TCRdb's version contains in-frame clones alone and is incomplete. Among tens of thousands of clones listed, approximately 88% were seen once. The specimen sequenced was peripheral blood mononuclear cells. All receptors derive from a middle-aged woman in good health. Some clones in this sample may be carry-over from other donors' samples.

The chain couples TRBV1 to TRBJ2-2; TRBD2 was called by the table and not checked on the DNA. TRBV1 is deemed a pseudogene. This CDR3 is built from 22 residues. The CDR3: CTSSQNGYSGSRRFANTGELFF. The CDR3 bases are TGCACCAGCAGCCAAAACGGATATAGCGGGAGCCGCAGATTCGCGAACACCGGGGAGCTGTTTTTT.

The genes are TRBV5-1 and TRBJ2-1; 9 bases match TRBD2. CDR1 is SGHRS, CDR2 YFSETQ, per germline. The CDR3 length is 17 residues. The V segment lost 0 bases and the J segment 7 bases; nucleotides outside the gene matches: 11. The CDR3 nucleotides read TGCGCCAGCAGCTTGGGCCCTAGCGGGATGGTTGGTAATGAGCAGTTCTTC. As protein: CASSLGPSGMVGNEQFF. The variable domain in full, with the rest retrieved from reference TRBV5-1 and TRBJ2-1, is KAGVTQTPRYLIKTRGQQVTLSCSPISGHRSVSWYQQTPGQGLQFLFEYFSETQRNKGNFPGRFSGRQFSNSRSEMNVSTLELGDSALYLCASSLGPSGMVGNEQFFGPGTRLTVL.

The chain is built from TRBV6-1 and TRBJ2-2; 8 nucleotides align to TRBD1. Per the germline V gene, CDR1 is MNHNS and CDR2 is SASEGT. The CDR3 totals 16 residues. V lost 2 bases, J lost 2 bases, and 4 bases stayed unmatched. The CDR3 sequence is CASSEIGQGNTGELFF. The CDR3 region has the DNA TGTGCCAGCAGTGAAATAGGACAGGGAAACACCGGGGAGCTGTTTTTT.

This clone occurred once. The rearrangement joins TRBV4-3 to TRBJ2-1; possibly TRBD1 for D (5 bases). Trimming stripped 0 bases from V and 4 bases from J, with 10 bases between. The CDR3 length is 15 residues. From germline, CDR1 is LGHNA and CDR2 YSLEER. CDR3 sequence (DNA): TGCGCCAGCAGCCAAGATCGGACATCGTACAATGAGCAGTTCTTC. Translated: CASSQDRTSYNEQFF.

This chain links TRBV7-3 with TRBJ2-7; TRBD1 matches 7 bases. CDR1 and CDR2 (germline): SGHTA, FQGTGA. With 1 base clipped from V and 6 bases from J, the junction kept 9 bases outside the gene matches. This CDR3 is 15 amino acids long. The CDR3, as DNA: TGTGCCAGCAGCTTAAGGGGACAGCTTCTATCCGAGCAGTACTTC. This encodes CASSLRGQLLSEQYF.

This rearrangement joins TRBV9 to TRBJ2-5; 7 nucleotides line up with TRBD2. Germline values: CDR1 SGDLS, CDR2 YYNGEE. Unmatched junction bases numbered 12, after V lost 0 bases and J lost 4 bases. The CDR3 runs 17 residues. As DNA, the CDR3 is TGTGCCAGCAGCGTAGCCGTCGGGGGGAACGATGGAGAGACCCAGTACTTC. Protein sequence: CASSVAVGGNDGETQYF.

This clone turned up a few times. The chain joins TRBV7-6 to TRBJ2-7, with 10 bases that match TRBD2. Per the germline V gene, CDR1 is SGHVS and CDR2 is FNYEAQ. There are 16 residues in the CDR3. V lost 5 bases and J lost 6; bases outside the gene matches: 13. CDR3 sequence: CASSPIAGGYFGEQYF. DNA of the CDR3: TGTGCCAGCAGCCCGATAGCGGGAGGATATTTCGGCGAGCAGTACTTC. Full variable domain (rest looked up from reference TRBV7-6 and TRBJ2-7): GAGVSQSPRYKVTKRGQDVALRCDPISGHVSLYWYRQALGQGPEFLTYFNYEAQQDKSGLPNDRFSAERPEGSISTLTIQRTEQRDSAMYRCASSPIAGGYFGEQYFGPGTRLTVT.

The DNA for the CDR3 is TGCGCCAGCAGTCGGGACAGGGAACTCGGGGAGCAGTACTTC. Translating it yields CASSRDRELGEQYF. The chain combines TRBV5-1 with TRBJ2-7, with 9 bases identical to TRBD1. V gave up 5 bases and J gave up 7 bases; unmatched junction bases: 10. The length of the CDR3 is 14 residues. Germline CDR1 is SGHRS and CDR2 is YFSETQ.

The chain recombines TRBV15 with TRBJ2-7, with D tentatively TRBD2 (6 bases). The V end was cut by 9 bases, the J end by 0 bases, with 15 bases between. Germline lookup yields CDR1 LNHNV and CDR2 YYDKDF (reference sequence). CDR3 length equals 14 residues. The CDR3 spells CATRAGRASYEQYF. The CDR3 DNA sequence: TGTGCCACGAGAGCGGGCCGGGCCTCCTACGAGCAGTACTTC.

This chain uses TRBV10-3 with TRBJ1-2, with 7 positions matching TRBD1. Germline CDR1 reads ENHRY; CDR2 reads SYGVKD. The junction had 10 bases not matched to a gene; V was cut back by 10 bases and J by 2 bases. The CDR3 consists of 14 residues. CDR3 in amino acids: CATNQDRTNYGYTF. CDR3 sequence (DNA): TGTGCCACAAATCAGGACAGGACGAACTATGGCTACACCTTC.

V and J are TRBV19 and TRBJ2-7; the D is unclear. Germline V gives CDR1 LNHDA, CDR2 SQIVND (reference sequence). The CDR3 loop spans 14 amino acids. The V end lost 6 bases, the J end lost 0 bases, and 12 bases lay between the germline ends. This CDR3 reads CASSQALSSYEQYF. CDR3 nucleotide sequence: TGTGCCAGTAGCCAGGCGCTATCCTCCTACGAGCAGTACTTC.

This chain uses TRBV2 with TRBJ2-3; 8 bases match TRBD2. There are 15 residues in the CDR3. CDR1 is SNHLY and CDR2 is FYNNEI in the germline V gene. The V segment lost 6 bases and the J segment 0 bases; nucleotides outside the gene matches: 5. The CDR3 DNA reads TGTGCCAGCAGCAAACTAGCGGCTAGCACAGATACGCAGTATTTT. Protein: CASSKLAASTDTQYF.

The chain combines TRBV6-5 with TRBJ2-7; 10 bases match TRBD1. Germline V lookup: CDR1 MNHEY, CDR2 SVGAGI. The CDR3 is 16 amino acids. V shed 0 bases and J 5 bases; nucleotides not matched to a gene: 7. The CDR3 DNA is TGTGCCAGCAGTTACTCAAGACAGGGGGCGAATGACGAGCAGTACTTC. Translating it yields CASSYSRQGANDEQYF.

This rearrangement joins TRBV11-2 to TRBJ1-4; maybe TRBD1 (5 bases). Trimming took off 4 bases at V and 4 bases at J, with 10 bases between the two ends. CDR1 is SGHAT, CDR2 FQNNGV, per germline. There are 14 residues in the CDR3. CDR3 nucleotides: TGTGCCAGCAGCTCGGACATTAATAATGAAAAACTGTTTTTT. Protein sequence: CASSSDINNEKLFF.

This chain links TRBV5-6 with TRBJ1-1, with no clear D. Germline V gene lookup returns CDR1 SGHDT and CDR2 YYEEEE. V lost 0 bases and J lost 3, with 12 bases in between. This CDR3 comprises 15 residues. CDR3 amino acids: CASSLVIPAHTEAFF. The CDR3, as DNA: TGTGCCAGCAGCTTGGTGATCCCGGCCCACACTGAAGCTTTCTTT. Based on the CDR3 plus reference TRBV5-6 and TRBJ1-1, the full variable domain is DAGVTQSPTHLIKTRGQQVTLRCSPKSGHDTVSWYQQALGQGPQFIFQYYEEEERQRGNFPDRFSGHQFPNYSSELNVNALLLGDSALYLCASSLVIPAHTEAFFGQGTRLTVV.

The rearrangement links TRBV19 to TRBJ1-1; a possible D gene is TRBD1 (5 bases). Per germline, CDR1 LNHDA and CDR2 SQIVND (reference sequence). The V end was cut by 5 bases, the J end by 6 bases, with 19 bases between. There are 15 residues in the CDR3. Written as DNA, the CDR3 is TGTGCCAGTAGTTTCCGCCGGGACGGACACCCTGAAGCTTTCTTT. Translation gives CASSFRRDGHPEAFF.

J is TRBJ2-5 and V is TRBV6-5; D is undetermined. Trimming removed 8 bases from V and 3 bases from J, with 7 bases in between. The CDR3 consists of 11 residues. Germline V CDR1 and CDR2: MNHEY, SVGAGI. Here the CDR3 reads CASGLEETQYF. The CDR3 region has the DNA TGTGCCAGCGGCTTAGAAGAGACCCAGTACTTC.